This record concerns one T cell receptor (beta chain) sequence. The antigen is not known. Germline CDR1 reads SQVTM; CDR2 reads ANQGSEA. The CDR3 is 16 residues long. The V and J ends lost 7 bases and 1 base respectively, with 22 bases between them. These data belong to a study of T cell repertoires in cytomegalovirus infection. Findings of the study overall: The ex vivo response showed dominance by HLA-C-restricted CMV-specific TCR beta clonotypes.

TCRdb re-called the reads through MiXCR, storing one row per CDR3 protein. In the table there are about 460,000 distinct CDR3 sequences, about 11% of which are singletons. The chain uses TRBV29-1 and TRBJ1-1; D gene unclear. Sample: PBMCs. The TCR sequence derives from a human donor in good health (CMV status not recorded). Some clones in this sample may be carry-over from other donors' samples. The CDR3: CSAPNHGTASNTEAFF. CDR3 sequence (DNA): TGCAGCGCTCCAAACCACGGCACCGCATCGAACACTGAAGCTTTCTTT.